The T cell receptor (beta chain) described here comes from a study of response to subunit inactivated influenza vaccine. Regarding the study as a whole: Authors suggested seasonal influenza vaccinations each recruit few new T cells.

The sample holds a few counts of this clonotype. Its antigen is not identified. TCRdb reanalysed the RT-PCR reads using MiXCR and keeps one entry per CDR3 protein. Among hundreds of thousands of distinct CDR3 sequences listed, 12% to 15% were seen once. Source: PBMCs from blood, taken less than 15 days before vaccination. The clonotype comes from a middle-aged man who received an inactivated influenza vaccine.

The CDR3 DNA sequence: TGTGCCAGCAGTCCACGACAGGGCCCTGCCTACAATGAGCAGTTCTTC. Translated: CASSPRQGPAYNEQFF. This chain joins TRBV12-3 or TRBV12-4 and TRBJ2-1, with TRBD1 matching 7 bases. The ends lost 5 bases at V and 2 bases at J; junction bases unmatched: 9. The CDR3 is 16 residues long.